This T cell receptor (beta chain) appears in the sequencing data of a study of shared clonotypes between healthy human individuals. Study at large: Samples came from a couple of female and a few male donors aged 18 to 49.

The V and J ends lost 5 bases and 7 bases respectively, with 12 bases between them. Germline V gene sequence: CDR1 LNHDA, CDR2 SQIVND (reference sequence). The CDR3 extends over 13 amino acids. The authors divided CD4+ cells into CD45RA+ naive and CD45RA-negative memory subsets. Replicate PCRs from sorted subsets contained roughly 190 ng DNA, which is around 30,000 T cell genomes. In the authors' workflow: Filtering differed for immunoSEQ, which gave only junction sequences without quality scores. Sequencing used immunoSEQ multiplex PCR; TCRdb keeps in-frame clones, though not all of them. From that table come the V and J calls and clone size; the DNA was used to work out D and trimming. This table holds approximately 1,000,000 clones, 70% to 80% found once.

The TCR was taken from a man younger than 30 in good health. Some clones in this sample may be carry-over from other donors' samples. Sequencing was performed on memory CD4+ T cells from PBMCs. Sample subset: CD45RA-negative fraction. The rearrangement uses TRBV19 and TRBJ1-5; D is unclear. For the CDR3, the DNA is TGTGCCAGTAGTGGTAGGGCCCGACAGCCCCAGCATTTT. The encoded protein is CASSGRARQPQHF. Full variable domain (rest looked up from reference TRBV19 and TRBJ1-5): DGGITQSPKYLFRKEGQNVTLSCEQNLNHDAMYWYRQDPGQGLRLIYYSQIVNDFQKGDIAEGYSVSREKKESFPLTVTSAQKNPTAFYLCASSGRARQPQHFGDGTRLSIL.